This T cell receptor (beta chain) came from a study of T-cell memory formation after mild COVID-19. Study overall: Largely donor-specific sequence clusters came from a couple of donors.

The CDR3 is 12 residues long. MiXCR, run by TCRdb on the 5' RACE reads, gives a single entry per CDR3 protein. The sample includes 300,000 to 400,000 distinct CDR3 sequences, about 16% of them seen just once. The table lists this clonotype with a few counts. Its matching antigen is unknown. Study-wide findings and caveats: Pre-infection memory showed some responding clones, and this suggested that cross-reactive memory joined.

The chain links TRBV21-1 to TRBJ2-7. TRBV21-1 is an annotated pseudogene. This TCR was recovered from a man younger than 35 who had mild COVID-19 (a few samples of this study predate the infection). Cell type and time point are not known. The specimen was PBMCs or a T cell subset sorted from them (not recorded which). The CDR3 sequence: CASSRHLYEQYV. The CDR3, as DNA: TGTGCCAGCAGCAGACACCTCTACGAGCAGTACGTC.